These 13 T cell receptor beta chains originate from one sample sequenced in a study of blood T cell repertoires in COVID-19. Produced via immunoSEQ multiplex PCR; TCRdb's table is partial and in-frame only. This sample carries approximately 90,000 clones, approximately 88% of them seen once, and the ten largest clones take approximately 31%. The specimen sequenced was peripheral blood. These receptors were taken from a woman aged 80 or over with active or convalescent COVID-19.

This chain links TRBV2 with TRBJ1-1; a weak D match, TRBD1 (6 bases). This CDR3 has 14 residues. Germline V gene lookup returns CDR1 SNHLY and CDR2 FYNNEI. V was pared by 6 bases and J by 5 bases, with 16 bases between. CDR3 bases: TGTGCCAGCAGATGGGGGGGGGCTGGAACTGAAGCTTTCTTT. This translates into CASRWGGAGTEAFF.

V and J are TRBV10-3 and TRBJ2-3; 10 nucleotides agree with TRBD2. The V gene end was trimmed by 10 bases and the J gene end by 3 bases; junction bases not matched to a gene: 7. Per germline, CDR1 ENHRY and CDR2 SYGVKD. The CDR3 contains 14 residues. CDR3 protein: CASHSGRSTDTQYF. CDR3 DNA: TGTGCCAGCCATAGCGGGAGGTCTACAGATACGCAGTATTTT.

The CDR3 DNA follows: TGTGCCAGCAGCCGACTAGCGGTTACAGATACGCAGTATTTT. This encodes CASSRLAVTDTQYF. The V and J genes are TRBV2 and TRBJ2-3, with 9 bases that match TRBD2. J was trimmed by 3 bases and V by 6 bases; bases with no gene match: 4. The length of the CDR3 is 14 residues. Germline CDR1 SNHLY, CDR2 FYNNEI.

CDR3 nucleotide sequence: TGTGCCATCAGTGAGGCCTTTAGCGGGGGAGAGACCCAGTACTTC. This sequence encodes CAISEAFSGGETQYF. This rearrangement joins TRBV10-3 to TRBJ2-5; TRBD2 aligns across 9 bases. This CDR3 region has 15 residues. CDR1 is ENHRY and CDR2 is SYGVKD in the germline V gene. V lost 2 bases, J lost 4 bases, and 5 bases stayed unmatched.

This clone appeared once. DNA of the CDR3: TGTGCCAGCTCATTCGTTGGGGGGGCGGTCATGAACACTGAAGCTTTCTTT. It translates to CASSFVGGAVMNTEAFF. The rearrangement uses TRBV18 and TRBJ1-1; D is perhaps TRBD1 (6 bases). In germline, CDR1 is KGHSH, CDR2 LQKENI. Trimming shortened V by 5 bases and J by 0 bases, and 19 bases separated the two germline ends. The CDR3 contains 17 residues.

The rearrangement joins TRBV11-2 to TRBJ2-2; perhaps TRBD2 as D (5 bases). Germline assignment: CDR1 SGHAT and CDR2 FQNNGV. CDR3 length equals 15 residues. The V gene lost 1 base and the J gene lost 6 bases, with 12 bases spanning the gap. The CDR3 loop is CASSLAGGSAGELFF. For the CDR3, the DNA is TGTGCCAGCAGCTTAGCCGGCGGGTCGGCCGGGGAGCTGTTTTTT.

The V and J genes are TRBV5-4 and TRBJ2-5; a possible D gene is TRBD2 (5 bases). CDR1 and CDR2 (germline): SGHNT, YYREEE (reference sequence). The CDR3 runs to 13 residues. V was shortened by 5 bases and J by 1 base, with 9 bases between the two germline ends. Written as DNA, the CDR3 is TGTGCCAGCAGTTACGGGGTCCAAGAGACCCAGTACTTC. Amino acid sequence: CASSYGVQETQYF.

The V gene is TRBV19, the J gene TRBJ2-1; possibly TRBD2 for D (6 bases). V dropped 3 bases and J dropped 7 bases, with 19 bases sitting between them. Per the germline V gene, CDR1 is LNHDA and CDR2 is SQIVND (reference sequence). There are 16 residues in the CDR3. Written as DNA, the CDR3 is TGTGCCAGTAGTATCTCCCGGGACTCACGCCAAAATGAGCAGTTCTTC. Amino acids: CASSISRDSRQNEQFF.

V usage is TRBV18 and J usage is TRBJ2-1; TRBD1 might be the D (7 bases). Germline loops: CDR1 KGHSH, CDR2 LQKENI. Trimming shortened V by 3 bases and J by 4 bases, and 31 bases separated the two germline ends. The CDR3 spans 21 residues. The CDR3 loop reads CASSPLGTLTGLGLAYNEQFF. The CDR3 DNA reads as TGTGCCAGCTCACCGCTGGGGACACTGACAGGGTTGGGGCTAGCGTACAATGAGCAGTTCTTC.

Written as DNA, the CDR3 is TGTGCCAGTAGTTCTGGAATGCGGCCGAACACCGGGGAGCTGTTTTTT. Translating it yields CASSSGMRPNTGELFF. The chain employs TRBV19 and TRBJ2-2; unclear D gene. The CDR3 sequence is 16 residues long. The V gene's germline CDR1 is LNHDA and CDR2 SQIVND (reference sequence). V was shortened by 5 bases and J by 0 bases, with 13 bases between the two germline ends.

The chain employs TRBV19 and TRBJ2-7, with 7 bases lining up with TRBD2. CDR1 is LNHDA, CDR2 SQIVND, per germline (reference sequence). This CDR3 is 13 amino acids long. V dropped 5 bases and J dropped 5; count of bases not matched to a gene: 6. CDR3 amino acids: CASSGRDLHEQYF. As DNA, the CDR3 is TGTGCCAGTAGTGGGAGGGATCTCCACGAGCAGTACTTC.

J is TRBJ2-1 and V is TRBV27; D gene ambiguous. CDR1 is MNHEY and CDR2 is SMNVEV in the germline V gene (reference sequence). The CDR3 totals 15 residues. The V gene lost 4 bases and the J gene lost 0 bases, with 10 bases spanning the gap. CDR3 in DNA: TGTGCCAGCAGTTCCCACCGCAGCTCCTACAATGAGCAGTTCTTC. Translated: CASSSHRSSYNEQFF.

The chain carries TRBV2 and TRBJ2-3; TRBD1 aligns across 7 bases. Trimming removed 3 bases from V and 2 bases from J; junction bases left unmatched: 8. The length of the CDR3 is 16 residues. CDR1 is SNHLY and CDR2 is FYNNEI in the germline V gene. CDR3 residues: CASSETVQGVTDTQYF. The CDR3 DNA sequence: TGTGCCAGCAGTGAGACTGTGCAGGGGGTCACAGATACGCAGTATTTT.